Each of the 32 T cell receptor beta chains below was sequenced from the same sample in a study of identical twins. TCRdb re-derived calls from the 5' RACE reads in MiXCR, one entry per CDR3 protein. The top ten clones hold approximately 0.25% of a sample with 1.5 million or so distinct CDR3 sequences, about 30% of them seen once. The material sequenced was cord blood. These receptor sequences come from a newborn girl in good health.

This clonotype appeared a few times. This chain joins TRBV12-3 or TRBV12-4 and TRBJ1-5, with D perhaps TRBD1 (6 bases). This CDR3 contains 14 residues. V lost 5 bases to trimming and J lost 5 bases, with 13 bases between them. The chain's CDR3 is CASSQQGPYQPQHF. In DNA form, the CDR3 reads TGTGCCAGCAGTCAACAGGGTCCTTATCAGCCCCAGCATTTT.

The chain links TRBV4-2 to TRBJ2-3; D may be TRBD2 (5 bases). This CDR3 is built from 15 residues. Looked up from germline, CDR1 is LGHNA and CDR2 is YNFKEQ. The V gene lost 0 bases and the J gene lost 5 bases, with 12 bases spanning the gap. The CDR3 nucleotides read TGTGCCAGCAGCCAAGATCCGGAGGCGGGAGATACGCAGTATTTT. Its protein product is CASSQDPEAGDTQYF.

This rearrangement joins TRBV20-1 to TRBJ2-4, with D hard to call. The J call may not be correct, given that the DNA end is closer to TRBJ2-7. The CDR3 totals 12 residues. Germline V lookup: CDR1 DFQATT, CDR2 SNEGSKA (reference sequence). CDR3 residues: CSASTNAYEQYF. The CDR3 bases are TGCAGTGCTAGTACCAATGCCTACGAGCAGTACTTC.

A few counts support this clonotype. This chain uses TRBV10-3 with TRBJ2-7; tentatively, D is TRBD1 or TRBD2 (5 bases each). The CDR3 is made up of 13 amino acids. The ends were cut back, 10 bases at V and 3 bases at J, with 16 bases in the middle. Germline loops: CDR1 ENHRY, CDR2 SYGVKD. The CDR3 region has the DNA TGTGCCACCGGGACGAACAGAGGCTACGAGCAGTACTTC. This translates into CATGTNRGYEQYF.

V usage is TRBV6-1 and J usage is TRBJ1-5; 8 nucleotides agree with TRBD1. The germline gives CDR1 MNHNS, CDR2 SASEGT. This CDR3 is 16 amino acids long. V gave up 5 bases and J gave up 2 bases; unmatched junction bases: 8. This CDR3 reads CASSPDRASGNQPQHF. DNA for the CDR3: TGTGCCAGCAGTCCGGACAGGGCAAGCGGCAATCAGCCCCAGCATTTT.

This chain links TRBV5-6 with TRBJ1-1; no definite D call. V lost 3 bases, J lost 11 bases, and 14 bases lay in between. Germline V lookup: CDR1 SGHDT, CDR2 YYEEEE. The CDR3 spans 12 residues. The chain's CDR3 is CASSSNPAGAFF. The CDR3 region has the DNA TGTGCCAGCAGCTCAAATCCCGCTGGGGCTTTCTTT. Drawing the rest from reference TRBV5-6 and TRBJ1-1, the complete variable domain is DAGVTQSPTHLIKTRGQQVTLRCSPKSGHDTVSWYQQALGQGPQFIFQYYEEEERQRGNFPDRFSGHQFPNYSSELNVNALLLGDSALYLCASSSNPAGAFFGQGTRLTVV.

This clonotype was counted between two and nine times. The chain carries TRBV20-1 and TRBJ1-2; D gene ambiguous. There are 12 residues in the CDR3. The ends were cut back, 6 bases at V and 0 bases at J, with 8 bases in the middle. The V gene's germline CDR1 is DFQATT and CDR2 SNEGSKA (reference sequence). The CDR3 region is CSAGLSNYGYTF. CDR3 coding DNA: TGCAGTGCAGGTCTCTCTAACTATGGCTACACCTTC.

This clonotype was observed a few times. The V call is TRBV20-1, the J call TRBJ2-7; TRBD2 aligns across 10 bases. V lost 6 bases, J lost 4 bases, and 6 bases stayed unmatched. CDR1 DFQATT and CDR2 SNEGSKA come from the germline V gene (reference sequence). The CDR3 loop spans 13 amino acids. CDR3 nucleotides: TGCAGTGCCCCTAGCGGGAGAGGTTACGAGCAGTACTTC. Encoded protein: CSAPSGRGYEQYF.

There are many counts of this clonotype. A junction end diverges from the germline sequence, so it may reflect a read error. The V and J genes are TRBV12-3 or TRBV12-4 and TRBJ2-1; weak D call: TRBD1 (6 bases). CDR3 length: 13 residues. The CDR3 DNA follows: TGCGCCAGCACAGGGAGCTCCTACAATGAGCAGTTCTTC. Its translation is CASTGSSYNEQFF.

The rearrangement links TRBV15 to TRBJ2-1, with D uncertain. This CDR3 contains 17 residues. Germline assignment: CDR1 LNHNV and CDR2 YYDKDF (reference sequence). V dropped 3 bases and J dropped 6 bases, with 21 bases sitting between them. CDR3 DNA sequence: TGTGCCACCAGCAGTGAAGCTAGTACCCTATTGGTCAATGAGCAGTTCTTC. Protein: CATSSEASTLLVNEQFF.

This chain uses TRBV20-1 with TRBJ2-1; 9 nucleotides match TRBD2. The V and J ends lost 3 bases and 0 bases, in that order; junction bases with no gene match: 9. The CDR3 spans 17 residues. CDR1 and CDR2 (germline): DFQATT, SNEGSKA (reference sequence). The CDR3 sequence is CSARSPSGESSYNEQFF. CDR3 in DNA: TGCAGTGCTAGGTCGCCTAGCGGGGAGAGCTCCTACAATGAGCAGTTCTTC.

This clonotype came up once. The chain recombines TRBV6-1 with TRBJ2-2, with 9 bases that match TRBD1. The CDR3 length is 14 residues. After removal of 5 bases from V and 4 bases from J, the junction contained 2 bases not matched to a gene. CDR1 and CDR2 from the germline V gene are MNHNS and SASEGT. The CDR3 DNA reads TGTGCCAGCAGTTGGGACAGGGCCACCGGGGAGCTGTTTTTT. This encodes CASSWDRATGELFF.

This sequence joins TRBV4-1 and TRBJ1-1, with D possibly being TRBD1 (5 bases). Trimming shortened V by 1 base and J by 4 bases, and 10 bases separated the two germline ends. CDR1 is MGHRA and CDR2 is YSYEKL in the germline V gene. CDR3 length: 14 residues. CDR3 nucleotides: TGCGCCAGCAGCCAAGCGTCCGGGGGCACTGAAGCTTTCTTT. It specifies CASSQASGGTEAFF.

The V and J genes are TRBV27 and TRBJ2-1; 15 bases agree with TRBD2. CDR1 is MNHEY and CDR2 is SMNVEV in the germline V gene (reference sequence). This CDR3 has 13 residues. Unmatched junction bases numbered 7, after V lost 10 bases and J lost 12 bases. The CDR3 nucleotides are TGTGCCACCAAACCGGGACTAGCGGGAGGGCAGTTCTTC. This codes for CATKPGLAGGQFF.

Only a few counts were recorded for this clonotype. This chain connects TRBV4-2 to TRBJ2-2, with 8 bases matching TRBD2. The germline V gene has CDR1 LGHNA and CDR2 YNFKEQ. The ends lost 2 bases at V and 9 bases at J; junction bases unmatched: 17. There are 18 residues in the CDR3. The CDR3 DNA reads TGTGCCAGCAGCCAATCGCCCCCCGGGGGGGCCTTTACCAGGGAGCTGTTTTTT. It specifies CASSQSPPGGAFTRELFF.

This chain joins TRBV10-3 and TRBJ2-5; 9 bases line up with TRBD1. The J call may be mistaken, given a closer DNA end match to TRBJ2-7. This CDR3 spans 13 amino acids. Germline V gene data show CDR1 as ENHRY and CDR2 as SYGVKD. The CDR3 DNA is TGTGCCATGAACCGGGACAGGGAGTCCGAGCAGTACTTC. Amino acids: CAMNRDRESEQYF.

In this sample, this clonotype turned up a few times. The chain employs TRBV7-9 and TRBJ2-1, with 7 nucleotides matching TRBD2. Germline V gene lookup returns CDR1 SEHNR and CDR2 FQNEAQ (reference sequence). This CDR3 comprises 15 residues. J gave up 8 bases and V 1 base, and 8 bases lay outside the gene matches. The CDR3 bases are TGTGCCAGCAGCTTAGAGAGGAACCGGGAGGATGAGCAGTTCTTC. Residues: CASSLERNREDEQFF.

This clonotype was seen a handful of times. As DNA, the CDR3 is TGCGCCAGCAGCTTGGGGGACAGTCGATTCTATGGCTACACCTTC. The encoded protein is CASSLGDSRFYGYTF. The chain couples TRBV5-1 to TRBJ1-2, with 7 bases identical to TRBD1. This CDR3 has 15 amino acids. The germline V gene encodes CDR1 SGHRS and CDR2 YFSETQ. J lost 4 bases, V lost 0 bases, and 6 bases had no gene match.

This clonotype has more than one count but fewer than ten. This sequence joins TRBV20-1 and TRBJ1-1; TRBD1 agrees at 12 bases. The germline V gene has CDR1 DFQATT and CDR2 SNEGSKA (reference sequence). The CDR3 sequence is 13 residues long. V shed 4 bases and J 7 bases; nucleotides not matched to a gene: 4. The CDR3 nucleotides read TGCAGTGCTATTGGGACAGGGGGCGTTGAAGCTTTCTTT. Translating gives CSAIGTGGVEAFF.

DNA for the CDR3: TGTGCCAGCAGCTTAATCAGGGCCTATGGCTACACCTTC. Protein sequence: CASSLIRAYGYTF. The chain is built from TRBV7-6 and TRBJ1-2; possible D gene TRBD1, 5 bases. CDR3 size: 13 residues. V shed 2 bases and J shed 4 bases, with 8 bases lying between them. Germline CDR1 SGHVS, CDR2 FNYEAQ. Using reference TRBV7-6 and TRBJ1-2 for the parts outside the CDR3, the full variable domain is GAGVSQSPRYKVTKRGQDVALRCDPISGHVSLYWYRQALGQGPEFLTYFNYEAQQDKSGLPNDRFSAERPEGSISTLTIQRTEQRDSAMYRCASSLIRAYGYTFGSGTRLTVV.

This rearrangement joins TRBV4-1 to TRBJ2-3, with D possibly being TRBD2 (6 bases). Germline CDR1 reads MGHRA; CDR2 reads YSYEKL. The length of the CDR3 is 16 residues. The germline V and J ends were trimmed by 1 base and 1 base, with 12 bases remaining between them. The chain's CDR3 is CASSQGRASGTDTQYF. The CDR3 DNA is TGCGCCAGCAGCCAAGGTAGGGCTAGCGGCACAGATACGCAGTATTTT.

The V call is TRBV24-1, the J call TRBJ2-3, with 8 nucleotides matching TRBD1. CDR1 and CDR2 from the germline V gene are KGHDR and SFDVKD. After removal of 4 bases from V and 4 bases from J, the junction contained 9 bases not matched to a gene. The CDR3 totals 16 residues. The DNA of the CDR3 is TGTGCCACCAGTGAACCAGGGGGCCTCGGATCAGATACGCAGTATTTT. It codes for CATSEPGGLGSDTQYF.

The chain combines TRBV4-1 with TRBJ2-1, with 9 bases aligning to TRBD2. After removal of 0 bases from V and 5 bases from J, the junction contained 26 bases not matched to a gene. There are 23 residues in the CDR3. Germline V gene lookup returns CDR1 MGHRA and CDR2 YSYEKL. CDR3 sequence (DNA): TGCGCCAGCAGCCAAGATAAGAGCGGCAGGCAGGGACTAGCCATGGGGGCACACAATGAGCAGTTCTTC. Protein sequence: CASSQDKSGRQGLAMGAHNEQFF.

The chain carries TRBV7-9 and TRBJ2-3; the D gene could be TRBD1 or TRBD2 (5 bases each). Trimming pared 10 bases from V and 1 base from J, leaving 18 bases between. The CDR3 sequence is 15 residues long. In germline, CDR1 is SEHNR, CDR2 FQNEAQ (reference sequence). CDR3 coding DNA: TGTGCCACCAAAACCGGGACCGCTGGCACAGATACGCAGTATTTT. This gives the protein CATKTGTAGTDTQYF.

The chain joins TRBV7-6 to TRBJ2-7; weak D call: TRBD1 (5 bases). The DNA end is more similar to TRBJ2-5, so the J call may be wrong. CDR3 length: 18 amino acids. CDR1 and CDR2 (germline): SGHVS, FNYEAQ. CDR3 amino acids: CASSLKGWTTALKETQYF. The CDR3 bases are TGTGCCAGCAGCTTAAAAGGGTGGACGACAGCCCTTAAAGAGACCCAGTACTTC.

The chain recombines TRBV29-1 with TRBJ1-2; possibly TRBD1 for D (5 bases). Trimming cost V 8 bases and J 4 bases, with 26 bases left between them. CDR1 and CDR2 (germline): SQVTM, ANQGSEA. CDR3 length equals 16 residues. DNA for the CDR3: TGCAGCCTCCCCCGAGGGGACCTCTCCAGATTCTATGGCTACACCTTC. The encoded protein is CSLPRGDLSRFYGYTF.

This clonotype was detected only a few times. The rearrangement joins TRBV27 to TRBJ2-1; D remains ambiguous. CDR1 is MNHEY, CDR2 SMNVEV, per germline (reference sequence). The CDR3 has 12 amino acids. With 4 bases removed from V and 6 bases from J, the gap between germline ends came to 7 bases. The DNA of the CDR3 is TGTGCCAGCAGTTCCGACATCAATGAGCAGTTCTTC. Translating gives CASSSDINEQFF.

This clonotype was detected only a few times. CDR3 in amino acids: CATSATRLAGGSEQFF. The DNA of the CDR3 is TGTGCCACCAGTGCTACGCGGCTAGCGGGAGGGAGTGAGCAGTTCTTC. The J gene is TRBJ2-1, the V gene TRBV24-1; 12 nucleotides align to TRBD2. This CDR3 has 16 amino acids. Losses at the gene ends were 5 bases for V and 9 bases for J; bases not matched to a gene: 10. Germline V CDR1 and CDR2: KGHDR, SFDVKD.

This sequence joins TRBV12-3 or TRBV12-4 and TRBJ1-2, with D possibly being TRBD1 (6 bases). The CDR3 has 11 residues. Between the trimmed V and J ends, which lost 6 bases and 7 bases, there was a span of 9 bases. The CDR3 is CASRQGCGYTF. The CDR3 DNA reads TGTGCCAGCAGACAGGGTTGTGGCTACACCTTC.

V gene TRBV6-6 combines with J gene TRBJ1-1; a weak D match, TRBD1 (6 bases). This CDR3 has 14 amino acids. Trimming took off 4 bases at V and 5 bases at J, with 14 bases between the two ends. Germline V CDR1 and CDR2: MNHNY, SVGAGI (reference sequence). CDR3 loop: CASSSSHRVTEAFF. The CDR3, as DNA: TGTGCCAGCAGTTCAAGTCACAGGGTGACTGAAGCTTTCTTT.

This clonotype turned up a few times. This chain links TRBV12-3 or TRBV12-4 with TRBJ2-7, with a tentative D call TRBD2 (6 bases). V lost 5 bases to trimming and J lost 4 bases, with 15 bases between them. This CDR3 is 14 amino acids long. The CDR3 DNA follows: TGTGCCAGCAGTGGGTTTCGGGGGTCATACGAGCAGTACTTC. Encoded protein: CASSGFRGSYEQYF.

In its sample, this clonotype was seen a few times. This chain connects TRBV3-1 to TRBJ2-3; TRBD2 matches at 13 bases. The CDR3 consists of 16 residues. V dropped 4 bases and J dropped 10; count of bases not matched to a gene: 11. CDR1 and CDR2 from the germline V gene are LGHDT and YNNKEL (reference sequence). Written as DNA, the CDR3 is TGTGCCAGCAGCCTGAGACTAGCGGGGGGTCTCGAGCCGCAGTATTTT. Its protein product is CASSLRLAGGLEPQYF.